The clone carrying this TCR beta chain was seen just once. Its antigen is not known. The entry originates in a study of vaccination and CD4 T cells after COVID-19. In the study overall: Median time from COVID diagnosis to post-COVID sampling was about 14 weeks (35 to 161).

Sequencing of the DNA from cultured CD4+ T cells was carried out with the Oncomine TCR Beta short-read assay. Genomic DNA was isolated from CD4+ T cells that had been cultured. Each CDR3 protein gets one entry after TCRdb re-called the PCR reads with MiXCR. The top ten clones hold approximately 20% of a sample with around 7,000 distinct CDR3 sequences, 39% of them seen once. The CDR3 has 16 amino acids. Germline V lookup: CDR1 SGHAT, CDR2 FQNNGV. The V gene lost 6 bases and the J gene lost 0 bases, with 15 bases spanning the gap. As to treatment: approximately 9-day PBMC culture with coronavirus spike peptide pools or control peptides (ViraFEST assay). Unexposed donor CD4+ T cells predated the COVID-19 pandemic, collected 2011-2018. Every well contained some 1.9 million PBMCs, which were grown with around 9.4 IU/ml IL-2 and 10 ug/ml peptide pools.

V and J are TRBV11-2 and TRBJ2-1; D is possibly TRBD2 (6 bases). Sequencing input: CD4+ T cells from blood, cultured in vitro. This TCR came from a human donor in good health. Here the CDR3 reads CASSDPGLNSYNEQFF. The DNA of the CDR3 is TGTGCCAGCAGTGACCCGGGACTCAACTCCTACAATGAGCAGTTCTTC.